This TCR beta chain came from a study of type 1 regulatory T cells (dated by TCRdb to the early 2020s). Study-wide context: An in vitro protocol by which a Tr1-enriched, alloantigen-specific CD4 T cell product named T-allo10 was generated was characterized in the study. T-allo10 was being tested clinically in patients with hematological malignancies who were undergoing allogeneic hematopoietic stem cell transplantation.

The germline V gene gives CDR1 as SGHTA and CDR2 as FQGNSA. Relative to germline, V is missing 4 bases and J is missing 0 bases, with 7 bases of the junction outside any gene match. The CDR3 runs 18 residues from the cysteine to the phenylalanine. The only DNA kept is the CDR3, 54 bases in frame from the first base. With regard to this clonotype: Its recognized antigen is unknown. Base qualities were left out, and no much larger clone turns up one base away.

The sequencer listed for this sample is Illumina MiSeq. Clones were called with MiXCR by TCRdb after fastp trimmed the public reads at Q25, and only in-frame beta chains were retained. Under each unique CDR3 protein, matching rows form one entry showing the most common genes and DNA. The sample contains some 100,000 distinct CDR3 sequences, roughly 31% of them found a single time. The ten largest clones add up to 2% to 2.5% of the sample. The specimen sequenced was CD4+ T cells, either the whole sample or a sorted fraction (not recorded which). The sequence links TRBV7-2 to TRBJ2-5, and TRBD2 matches 14 of the central bases. The clonotype comes from a human donor in good health. The DNA sequence is as follows: TGTGCCAGCAGCTCCCGACTAGCGGGAGGGCCGAACCAAGAGACCCAGTACTTC. This gives the protein CASSSRLAGGPNQETQYF.